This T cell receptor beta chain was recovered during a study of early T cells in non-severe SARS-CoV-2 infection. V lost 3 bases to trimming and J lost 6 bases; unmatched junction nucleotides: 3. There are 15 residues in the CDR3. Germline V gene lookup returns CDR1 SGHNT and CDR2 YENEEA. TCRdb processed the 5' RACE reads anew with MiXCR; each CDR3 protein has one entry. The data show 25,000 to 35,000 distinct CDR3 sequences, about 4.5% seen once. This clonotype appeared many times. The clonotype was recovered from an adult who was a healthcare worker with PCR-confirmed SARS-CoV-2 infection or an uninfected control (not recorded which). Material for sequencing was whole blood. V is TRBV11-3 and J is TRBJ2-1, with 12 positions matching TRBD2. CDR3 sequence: CASSFRLAGANEQFF. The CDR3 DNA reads TGTGCCAGCAGCTTTCGACTAGCGGGAGCCAATGAGCAGTTCTTC. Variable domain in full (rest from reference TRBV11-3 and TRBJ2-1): EAGVVQSPRYKIIEKKQPVAFWCNPISGHNTLYWYLQNLGQGPELLIRYENEEAVDDSQLPKDRFSAERLKGVDSTLKIQPAELGDSAVYLCASSFRLAGANEQFFGPGTRLTVL.